These 2 T cell receptor beta chains originate from one sample sequenced in a study of shared clonotypes between healthy human individuals (dated by TCRdb to the early 2020s). Preparation of the library involved the immunoSEQ multiplex PCR assay. This is the immuneACCESS table as TCRdb keeps it, with only in-frame sequences that have V and J called. A part of the clones is gone; compared with another copy, unresolved V genes explain less than half, and the rest is unexplained. In this sample the table shows roughly 2.2 million clones, 90% to 95% of which occur a single time. 0.39% of the sample comes from the top ten. Sequencing used naive CD4+ T cells from PBMCs. The cell subset or site label, read with the paper, signifies: CD45RA+ positively selected. The receptors shown here come from a young man in good health. Some clones in this sample may be carry-over from other donors' samples.

This chain uses TRBV19 with TRBJ2-5; 10 bases match TRBD1. Germline CDR1 is LNHDA and CDR2 is SQIVND (reference sequence). This CDR3 is built from 14 residues. V was clipped by 3 bases and J by 5 bases; unmatched bases: 3. The CDR3 sequence: CASSMRQGAETQYF. The CDR3 bases are TGTGCCAGTAGTATGCGACAGGGGGCCGAGACCCAGTACTTC.

The rearrangement uses TRBV5-6 and TRBJ1-5, with D unresolved. CDR1 is SGHDT, CDR2 YYEEEE, per germline. The V end lost 2 bases, the J end lost 4 bases, and 7 bases lay between the germline ends. The CDR3 is 13 amino acids. CDR3 sequence: CASSLGINQPQHF. Here the CDR3 DNA reads TGTGCCAGCAGCTTAGGAATAAATCAGCCCCAGCATTTT.